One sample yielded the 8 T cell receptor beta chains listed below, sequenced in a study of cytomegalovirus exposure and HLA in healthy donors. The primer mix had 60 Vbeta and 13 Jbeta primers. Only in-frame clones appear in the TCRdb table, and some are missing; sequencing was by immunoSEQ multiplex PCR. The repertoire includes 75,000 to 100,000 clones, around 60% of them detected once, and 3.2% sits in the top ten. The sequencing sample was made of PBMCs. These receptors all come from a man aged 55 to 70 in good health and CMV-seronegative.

The CDR3 DNA reads as TGCAGCGTTGGGACTAGCGGGGGGACCCAAGAGACCCAGTACTTC. It translates to CSVGTSGGTQETQYF. The chain links TRBV29-1 to TRBJ2-5; 14 bases align to TRBD2. The CDR3 runs 15 residues. Germline V gene data show CDR1 as SQVTM and CDR2 as ANQGSEA. With V trimmed by 4 bases and J by 1 base, 2 bases remained unmatched.

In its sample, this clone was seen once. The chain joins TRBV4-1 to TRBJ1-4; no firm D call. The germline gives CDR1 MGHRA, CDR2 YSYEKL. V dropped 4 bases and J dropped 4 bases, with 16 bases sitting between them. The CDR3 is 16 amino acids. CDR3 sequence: CASSPRASGHNEKLFF. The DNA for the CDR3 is TGCGCCAGCAGCCCGAGGGCATCCGGGCATAATGAAAAACTGTTTTTT.

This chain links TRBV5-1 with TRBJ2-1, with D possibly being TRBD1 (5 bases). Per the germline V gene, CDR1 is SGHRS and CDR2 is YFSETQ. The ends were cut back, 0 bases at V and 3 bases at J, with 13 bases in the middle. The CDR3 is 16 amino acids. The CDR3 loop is CASSLEGHRIYNEQFF. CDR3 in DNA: TGCGCCAGCAGCTTGGAAGGACATCGCATCTACAATGAGCAGTTCTTC.

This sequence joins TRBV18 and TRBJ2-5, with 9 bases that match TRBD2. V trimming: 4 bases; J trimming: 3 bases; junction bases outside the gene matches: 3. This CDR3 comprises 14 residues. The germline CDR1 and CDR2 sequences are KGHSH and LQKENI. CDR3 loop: CASSQIAGEETQYF. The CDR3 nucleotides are TGTGCCAGCTCACAAATAGCGGGGGAAGAGACCCAGTACTTC.

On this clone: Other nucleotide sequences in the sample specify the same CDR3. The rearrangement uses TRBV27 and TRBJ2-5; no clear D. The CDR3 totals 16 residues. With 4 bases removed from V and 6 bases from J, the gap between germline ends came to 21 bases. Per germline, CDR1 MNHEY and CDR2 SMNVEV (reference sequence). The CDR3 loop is CASSSFFAKRGKTQYF. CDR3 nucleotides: TGTGCCAGCAGTTCATTTTTTGCCAAAAGAGGAAAGACCCAGTACTTC.

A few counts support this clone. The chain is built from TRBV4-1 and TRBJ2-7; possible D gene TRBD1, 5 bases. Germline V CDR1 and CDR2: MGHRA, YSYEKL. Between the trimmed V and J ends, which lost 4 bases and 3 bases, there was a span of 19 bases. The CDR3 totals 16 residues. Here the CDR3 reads CASSPAVTGGFYEQYF. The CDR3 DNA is TGCGCCAGCAGCCCGGCGGTAACAGGTGGGTTCTACGAGCAGTACTTC.

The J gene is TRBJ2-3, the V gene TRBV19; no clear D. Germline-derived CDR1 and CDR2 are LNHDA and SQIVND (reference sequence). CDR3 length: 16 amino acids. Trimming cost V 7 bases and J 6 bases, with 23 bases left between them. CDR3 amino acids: CASNPRPPEASDTQYF. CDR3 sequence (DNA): TGTGCCAGTAACCCCCGGCCCCCCGAGGCTTCGGATACGCAGTATTTT. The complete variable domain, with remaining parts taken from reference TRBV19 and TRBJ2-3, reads DGGITQSPKYLFRKEGQNVTLSCEQNLNHDAMYWYRQDPGQGLRLIYYSQIVNDFQKGDIAEGYSVSREKKESFPLTVTSAQKNPTAFYLCASNPRPPEASDTQYFGPGTRLTVL.

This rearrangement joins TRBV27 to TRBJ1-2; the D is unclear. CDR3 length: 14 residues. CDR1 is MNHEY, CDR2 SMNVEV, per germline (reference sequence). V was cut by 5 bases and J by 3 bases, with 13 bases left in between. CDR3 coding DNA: TGTGCCAGCAGTCCCCTACCTTTATACTATGGCTACACCTTC. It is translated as CASSPLPLYYGYTF.